This TCR beta chain appears in the sequencing data of a study of blood T cell repertoires in COVID-19. Losses at the gene ends were 0 bases for V and 8 bases for J; bases not matched to a gene: 13. The CDR3 runs 17 residues. Looked up from germline, CDR1 is SGHRS and CDR2 is YFSETQ. TCRdb's table, derived via immunoSEQ multiplex PCR, lists solely in-frame clones and lacks some. The data hold more than 400,000 clones, with roughly 87% observed a single time. The V call is TRBV5-1, the J call TRBJ2-1, with 8 bases fitting TRBD2. Sequencing was performed on PBMCs or T cells enriched from blood (not recorded which). This sequence was found in a woman aged 18-35 years who had recovered from COVID-19. The CDR3 DNA follows: TGCGCCAGCAGCTTGGAATCGAATAGCGGGGAACCCGATGAGCAGTTCTTC. Amino acid sequence: CASSLESNSGEPDEQFF.